The rows below give T cell receptor beta chains drawn from one sample of a study of patients and donors after allogeneic stem cell transplantation. MiXCR, applied by TCRdb to the RT-PCR reads, yields one record per CDR3 protein. The sample shows under 3,500 distinct CDR3 sequences, 5.4% of them seen only once. The material sequenced was blood, either unsorted or a sorted T cell fraction (not recorded which). The source of these receptors is a human donor who was either an allogeneic HSCT recipient or a stem cell or donor lymphocyte infusion donor (not recorded which). It is not recorded whose cells these are; they may come from a transplant donor. CDR3s include the opening cysteine and the closing phenylalanine or tryptophan. The order of the fields is clone size, V gene, D gene, J gene, CDR3 protein, CDR3 DNA. A D gene is named only where the DNA matches it firmly. For some rows the clone size is stated as once, few or many, or as a class when expanded; others skip it.

size: -
V: TRBV18
D: -
J: TRBJ2-5
CDR3: CASSPFGSVEETQYF
DNA: TGTGCCAGCTCACCATTCGGTTCAGTTGAAGAGACCCAGTACTTC

size: medium-sized
V: TRBV20-1
D: TRBD1
J: TRBJ1-1
CDR3: CSASIPGQGAEAFF
DNA: TGCAGTGCTAGTATTCCGGGACAGGGGGCGGAAGCTTTCTTT

size: medium-sized
V: TRBV12-3/TRBV12-4
D: -
J: TRBJ2-5
CDR3: CASTRDTETQYF
DNA: TGTGCCAGCACCCGGGACACCGAGACCCAGTACTTC

size: medium-sized
V: TRBV5-4
D: -
J: TRBJ2-7
CDR3: CASSSPTTYEQYF
DNA: TGTGCCAGCAGCTCCCCGACTACCTACGAGCAGTACTTC

size: once
V: TRBV5-8
D: -
J: TRBJ2-7
CDR3: CASSRTSEQYF
DNA: TGTGCCAGCAGCCGAACCTCCGAGCAGTACTTC

size: few
V: TRBV2
D: TRBD1
J: TRBJ2-3
CDR3: CASSPDRDTDTQYF
DNA: TGTGCCAGCAGCCCGGACAGGGACACAGATACGCAGTATTTT

size: -
V: TRBV27
D: TRBD1
J: TRBJ1-2
CDR3: CASSKNRDSVNYGYTF
DNA: TGTGCCAGCAGTAAAAACCGGGACAGTGTTAACTATGGCTACACCTTC

size: medium-sized
V: TRBV7-2
D: -
J: TRBJ2-1
CDR3: CASSLDGSSYNEQFF
DNA: TGTGCCAGCAGCTTAGACGGAAGCTCCTACAATGAGCAGTTCTTC

size: few
V: TRBV7-2
D: -
J: TRBJ2-1
CDR3: CASSLGGGEQFF
DNA: TGTGCCAGCAGCTTAGGCGGTGGTGAGCAGTTCTTC

size: -
V: TRBV15
D: -
J: TRBJ1-4
CDR3: CATSRDSGNEKLFF
DNA: TGTGCCACCAGCAGGGACAGCGGTAATGAAAAACTGTTTTTT

size: medium-sized
V: TRBV5-5
D: -
J: TRBJ2-2
CDR3: CASSFAGLGAGELFF
DNA: TGTGCCAGCAGCTTCGCGGGTCTTGGAGCCGGGGAGCTGTTTTTT

size: medium-sized
V: TRBV28
D: -
J: TRBJ2-7
CDR3: CASSLEGYEQYF
DNA: TGTGCCAGCAGTTTGGAAGGCTACGAGCAGTACTTC

size: medium-sized
V: TRBV2
D: TRBD2
J: TRBJ2-3
CDR3: CASSSGNLGTDTQYF
DNA: TGTGCCAGCTCCAGCGGGAATTTGGGAACAGATACGCAGTATTTT

size: medium-sized
V: TRBV25-1
D: -
J: TRBJ2-1
CDR3: CASSPSAGQQWTNEQFF
DNA: TGTGCCAGCAGTCCCAGCGCCGGACAGCAGTGGACAAATGAGCAGTTCTTC

size: medium-sized
V: TRBV7-9
D: -
J: TRBJ2-7
CDR3: CASGHQHYEQYF
DNA: TGTGCCAGCGGTCACCAACATTACGAGCAGTACTTC

size: medium-sized
V: TRBV5-1
D: -
J: TRBJ1-5
CDR3: CASSLGGSYNQPQHF
DNA: TGCGCCAGCAGCCTGGGGGGGTCCTACAATCAGCCCCAGCATTTT

size: -
V: TRBV5-1
D: -
J: TRBJ2-7
CDR3: CASSLRQDSYEQYF
DNA: TGCGCCAGCAGCTTGCGACAGGATTCCTACGAGCAGTACTTC

size: medium-sized
V: TRBV7-9
D: -
J: TRBJ2-2
CDR3: CASSLPGGAYTGELFF
DNA: TGTGCCAGCAGCTTACCGGGGGGCGCATACACCGGGGAGCTGTTTTTT

size: medium-sized
V: TRBV11-3
D: TRBD2
J: TRBJ2-7
CDR3: CASSDSGSPSYEQYF
DNA: TGTGCCAGCAGCGATAGCGGGAGTCCCTCCTACGAGCAGTACTTC

size: few
V: TRBV12-3/TRBV12-4
D: -
J: TRBJ1-1
CDR3: CASRKLVNTEAFF
DNA: TGTGCCAGCAGAAAGCTCGTGAACACTGAAGCTTTCTTT

size: medium-sized
V: TRBV19
D: TRBD2
J: TRBJ2-5
CDR3: CASRRTSGTQETQYF
DNA: TGTGCCAGTAGAAGGACTAGCGGGACGCAAGAGACCCAGTACTTC

size: -
V: TRBV7-2
D: -
J: TRBJ1-1
CDR3: CASSLVWGNTEAFF
DNA: TGTGCCAGCAGCTTAGTTTGGGGTAACACTGAAGCTTTCTTT

size: large
V: TRBV7-6
D: -
J: TRBJ2-1
CDR3: CASSSGPVGEQFF
DNA: TGTGCCAGCAGCTCGGGACCGGTGGGTGAGCAGTTCTTC

size: few
V: TRBV19
D: TRBD1
J: TRBJ1-6
CDR3: CASTRGDRDNSPLHF
DNA: TGTGCCAGTACCCGCGGGGACAGGGATAATTCACCCCTCCACTTT

size: medium-sized
V: TRBV5-1
D: -
J: TRBJ2-3
CDR3: CASSFPGEDTQYF
DNA: TGCGCCAGCAGCTTCCCAGGGGAAGATACGCAGTATTTT

size: medium-sized
V: TRBV11-2
D: TRBD1
J: TRBJ2-5
CDR3: CASSLGQGTVGETQYF
DNA: TGTGCCAGCAGCTTAGGACAGGGGACGGTGGGTGAGACCCAGTACTTC

size: -
V: TRBV7-2
D: TRBD2
J: TRBJ2-1
CDR3: CASSPVAGRMREQFF
DNA: TGTGCCAGCAGCCCCGTAGCGGGAAGGATGCGAGAGCAGTTCTTC

size: -
V: TRBV6-1
D: -
J: TRBJ2-6
CDR3: CASSVTHSGANVLTF
DNA: TGTGCCAGCAGCGTGACACACTCTGGGGCCAACGTCCTGACTTTC

size: few
V: TRBV11-1
D: -
J: TRBJ2-7
CDR3: CASSRPRGEQYF
DNA: TGTGCCAGCAGCCGCCCAAGGGGCGAGCAGTACTTC

size: medium-sized
V: TRBV11-2
D: -
J: TRBJ2-2
CDR3: CASSSPANTGELFF
DNA: TGTGCCAGCAGCTCCCCGGCGAACACCGGGGAGCTGTTTTTT

size: few
V: TRBV28
D: TRBD1
J: TRBJ1-1
CDR3: CASSPPTGVNTEAFF
DNA: TGTGCCAGCAGCCCCCCGACAGGGGTGAACACTGAAGCTTTCTTT

size: medium-sized
V: TRBV19
D: -
J: TRBJ2-7
CDR3: CASAQQRSSYEQYF
DNA: TGTGCCAGTGCGCAGCAACGTAGCTCCTACGAGCAGTACTTC

size: few
V: TRBV6-5
D: TRBD2
J: TRBJ2-2
CDR3: CASSPLGEGVGELFF
DNA: TGTGCCAGCAGCCCATTAGGGGAGGGAGTCGGGGAGCTGTTTTTT

size: medium-sized
V: TRBV20-1
D: -
J: TRBJ2-2
CDR3: CSARVYTGELFF
DNA: TGCAGTGCTAGAGTTTATACCGGGGAGCTGTTTTTT

size: -
V: TRBV6-1
D: -
J: TRBJ1-5
CDR3: CASSLNRAGQPQHF
DNA: TGTGCCAGCAGCCTCAACAGGGCGGGTCAGCCCCAGCATTTT

size: medium-sized
V: TRBV19
D: -
J: TRBJ2-3
CDR3: CASSTDRGSHTDTQYF
DNA: TGTGCCAGTAGCACCGACCGTGGCAGCCACACAGATACGCAGTATTTT

size: -
V: TRBV7-2
D: TRBD2
J: TRBJ2-1
CDR3: CASSPRTSQSEQFF
DNA: TGTGCCAGCAGCCCGCGGACTAGTCAGAGTGAGCAGTTCTTC

size: medium-sized
V: TRBV5-1
D: -
J: TRBJ2-7
CDR3: CASSLDAASGSEQYF
DNA: TGCGCCAGCAGCTTGGATGCGGCCTCGGGCTCGGAGCAGTACTTC

size: few
V: TRBV5-8
D: TRBD1
J: TRBJ2-2
CDR3: CASSRGQTSNTGELFF
DNA: TGTGCCAGCAGCAGGGGACAGACCTCGAACACCGGGGAGCTGTTTTTT

size: -
V: TRBV4-3
D: -
J: TRBJ2-1
CDR3: CASSQEGTKQFF
DNA: TGCGCCAGCAGCCAAGAGGGGACCAAGCAGTTCTTC

size: few
V: TRBV5-1
D: -
J: TRBJ2-7
CDR3: CASSLGYEQYF
DNA: TGCGCCAGCAGCTTAGGCTACGAGCAGTACTTC

size: medium-sized
V: TRBV30
D: -
J: TRBJ1-1
CDR3: CAWSQREGGTAFF
DNA: TGTGCCTGGAGCCAACGGGAGGGAGGGACAGCTTTCTTT

size: medium-sized
V: TRBV7-9
D: -
J: TRBJ2-1
CDR3: CASSASYNEQFF
DNA: TGTGCCAGCAGCGCCTCCTACAATGAGCAGTTCTTC

size: -
V: TRBV12-3/TRBV12-4
D: TRBD2
J: TRBJ2-5
CDR3: CASSNQLAGEGYF
DNA: TGTGCCAGCAGTAACCAACTAGCGGGAGAAGGGTACTTC

size: medium-sized
V: TRBV20-1
D: -
J: TRBJ1-2
CDR3: CSAQRPLGYTF
DNA: TGCAGTGCTCAGAGGCCCCTCGGCTACACCTTC

size: medium-sized
V: TRBV5-1
D: -
J: TRBJ1-1
CDR3: CASSLEAGSTEAFF
DNA: TGCGCCAGCAGCTTGGAAGCGGGGAGCACTGAAGCTTTCTTT

size: few
V: TRBV18
D: TRBD1
J: TRBJ1-6
CDR3: CASSAGQGGNSPLHF
DNA: TGTGCCAGCTCAGCGGGACAGGGGGGCAATTCACCCCTCCACTTT

size: -
V: TRBV4-2
D: -
J: TRBJ2-7
CDR3: CASSQVARDPRYEQYF
DNA: TGTGCCAGCAGCCAAGTAGCGAGGGACCCGCGGTACGAGCAGTACTTC

size: -
V: TRBV12-3/TRBV12-4
D: -
J: TRBJ2-1
CDR3: CASSSPQGQQFF
DNA: TGTGCCAGCAGTTCCCCCCAGGGCCAGCAGTTCTTC

size: few
V: TRBV7-2
D: -
J: TRBJ2-3
CDR3: CASGSASTDTQYF
DNA: TGTGCCAGCGGTTCGGCTAGCACAGATACGCAGTATTTT

size: -
V: TRBV29-1
D: TRBD1
J: TRBJ1-2
CDR3: CSVEEGGGGYTF
DNA: TGCAGCGTTGAGGAAGGGGGCGGTGGCTACACCTTC

size: -
V: TRBV12-3/TRBV12-4
D: TRBD1
J: TRBJ2-5
CDR3: CASSPGQAQETQYF
DNA: TGTGCCAGCAGTCCCGGACAGGCGCAAGAGACCCAGTACTTC

size: few
V: TRBV20-1
D: -
J: TRBJ1-1
CDR3: CSGQGSMNTEAFF
DNA: TGCAGTGGGCAGGGGTCCATGAACACTGAAGCTTTCTTT

size: few
V: TRBV7-2
D: -
J: TRBJ2-7
CDR3: CASSLAVDPVAYEQYF
DNA: TGTGCCAGCAGCTTAGCCGTGGACCCGGTTGCGTACGAGCAGTACTTC

size: large
V: TRBV5-1
D: -
J: TRBJ1-1
CDR3: CASSLDPGATEAFF
DNA: TGCGCCAGCAGCTTGGACCCGGGGGCCACTGAAGCTTTCTTT